This T cell receptor (beta chain) was obtained from a study of beta chain features in type 1 diabetes. CD4+ naive, central memory, regulatory and stem cell-like memory cells were sorted via CD45RO/CCR7/CD25/CD127/CD95/CD27. Study-level findings and limits: In every one of the four CD4+ subsets, TCRB CDR3s were moderately but significantly shorter in Type 1 diabetes patients.

With V trimmed by 7 bases and J by 1 base, 10 bases remained unmatched. The CDR3 totals 17 residues. Germline CDR1 is ENHRY and CDR2 is SYGVKD. Investigators reverse transcribed all isolated RNA, so they sequenced expressed TCRB transcripts. Sequencing was performed with immunoSEQ multiplex PCR; in TCRdb, only in-frame clones are kept and a portion is missing. This sample has approximately 170,000 clones, with around 7.8% found just once. As to this clone: Its target is not known.

The J gene is TRBJ2-6, the V gene TRBV10-3; 7 bases map to TRBD1. The sequencing input was central memory CD4+ T cells from blood. The source is a middle-aged woman with type 1 diabetes. CDR3 residues: CAINGQALGSGANVLTF. CDR3 in DNA: TGTGCCATCAACGGACAGGCCTTGGGTTCTGGGGCCAACGTCCTGACTTTC.